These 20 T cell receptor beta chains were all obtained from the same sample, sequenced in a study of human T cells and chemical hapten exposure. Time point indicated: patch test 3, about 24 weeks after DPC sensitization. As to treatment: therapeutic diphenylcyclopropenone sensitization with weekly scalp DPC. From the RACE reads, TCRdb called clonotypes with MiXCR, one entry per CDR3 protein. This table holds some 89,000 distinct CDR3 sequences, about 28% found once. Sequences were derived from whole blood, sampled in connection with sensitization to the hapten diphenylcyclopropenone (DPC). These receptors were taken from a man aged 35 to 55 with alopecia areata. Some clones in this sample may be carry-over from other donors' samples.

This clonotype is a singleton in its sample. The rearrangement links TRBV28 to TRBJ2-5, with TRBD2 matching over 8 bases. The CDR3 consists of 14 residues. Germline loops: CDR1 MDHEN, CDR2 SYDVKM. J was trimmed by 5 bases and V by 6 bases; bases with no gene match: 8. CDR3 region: CASRSFSGAETQYF. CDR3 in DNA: TGTGCCAGCAGATCATTTAGCGGGGCGGAGACCCAGTACTTC.

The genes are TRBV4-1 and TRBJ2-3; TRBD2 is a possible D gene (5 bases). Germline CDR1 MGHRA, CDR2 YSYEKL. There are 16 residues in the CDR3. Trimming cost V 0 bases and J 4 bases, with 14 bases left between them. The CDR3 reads CASSQDPPERADTQYF. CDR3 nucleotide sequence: TGCGCCAGCAGCCAAGATCCCCCGGAGAGGGCAGATACGCAGTATTTT.

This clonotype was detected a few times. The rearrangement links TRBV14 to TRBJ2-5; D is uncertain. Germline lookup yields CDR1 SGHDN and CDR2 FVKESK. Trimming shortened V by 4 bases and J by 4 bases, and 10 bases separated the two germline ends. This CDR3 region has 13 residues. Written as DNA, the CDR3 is TGTGCCAGCAGCCCCACCGTGAGAGAGACCCAGTACTTC. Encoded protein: CASSPTVRETQYF.

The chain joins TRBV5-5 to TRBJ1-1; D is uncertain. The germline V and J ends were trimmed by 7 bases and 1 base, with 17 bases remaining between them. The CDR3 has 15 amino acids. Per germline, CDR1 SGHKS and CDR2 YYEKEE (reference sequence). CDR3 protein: CASFPAPQKNTEAFF. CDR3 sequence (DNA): TGTGCCAGCTTTCCCGCGCCGCAAAAGAACACTGAAGCTTTCTTT.

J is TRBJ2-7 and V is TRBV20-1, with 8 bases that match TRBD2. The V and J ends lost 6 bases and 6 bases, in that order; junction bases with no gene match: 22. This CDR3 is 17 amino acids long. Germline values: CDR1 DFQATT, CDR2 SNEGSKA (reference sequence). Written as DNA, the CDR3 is TGCAGTGCCCTTACTAGCGGAGTTTTCTCTTGGGACTCCGAGCAGTACTTC. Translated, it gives CSALTSGVFSWDSEQYF.

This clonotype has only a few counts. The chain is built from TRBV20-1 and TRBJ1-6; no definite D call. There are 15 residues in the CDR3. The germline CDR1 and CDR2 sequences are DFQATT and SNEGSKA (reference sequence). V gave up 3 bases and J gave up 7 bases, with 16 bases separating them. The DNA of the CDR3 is TGCAGTGCTAGGGAGCTGTACCCGGTCAATTCACCCCTCCACTTT. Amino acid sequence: CSARELYPVNSPLHF.

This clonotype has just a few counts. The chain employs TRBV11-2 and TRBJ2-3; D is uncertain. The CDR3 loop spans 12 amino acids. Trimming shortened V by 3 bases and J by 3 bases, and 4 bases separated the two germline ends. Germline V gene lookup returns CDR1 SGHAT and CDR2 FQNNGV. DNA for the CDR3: TGTGCCAGCAGCTTTTATACAGATACGCAGTATTTT. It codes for CASSFYTDTQYF.

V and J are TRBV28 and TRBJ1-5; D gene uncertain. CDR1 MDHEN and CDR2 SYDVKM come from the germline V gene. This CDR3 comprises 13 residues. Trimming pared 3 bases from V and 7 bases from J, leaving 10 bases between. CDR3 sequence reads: CASSFGRGQPQHF. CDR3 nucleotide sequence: TGTGCCAGCAGTTTTGGACGCGGGCAGCCCCAGCATTTT.

This CDR3 is CASSLKRERADTQYF. The CDR3 coding sequence is TGTGCCAGCAGCTTGAAAAGAGAAAGGGCGGATACGCAGTATTTT. V usage is TRBV7-2 and J usage is TRBJ2-3; the D is unclear. The CDR3 runs to 15 residues. Trimming took off 3 bases at V and 6 bases at J, with 16 bases between the two ends. CDR1 and CDR2 (germline): SGHTA, FQGNSA.

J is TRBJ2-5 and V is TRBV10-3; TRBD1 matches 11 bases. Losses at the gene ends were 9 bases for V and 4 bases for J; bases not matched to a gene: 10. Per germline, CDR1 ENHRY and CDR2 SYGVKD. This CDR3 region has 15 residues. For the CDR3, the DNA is TGTGCCATAAAAGGGGACAGGGGGTTTAGAGAGACCCAGTACTTC. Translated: CAIKGDRGFRETQYF.

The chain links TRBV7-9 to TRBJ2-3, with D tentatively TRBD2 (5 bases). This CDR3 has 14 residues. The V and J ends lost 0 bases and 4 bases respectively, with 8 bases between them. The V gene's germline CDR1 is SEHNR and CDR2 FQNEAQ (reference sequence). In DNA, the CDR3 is TGTGCCAGCAGCTTAGCCCCCGGGGCAGATACGCAGTATTTT. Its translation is CASSLAPGADTQYF. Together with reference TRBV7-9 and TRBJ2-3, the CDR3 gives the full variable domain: DTGVSQNPRHKITKRGQNVTFRCDPISEHNRLYWYRQTLGQGPEFLTYFQNEAQLEKSRLLSDRFSAERPKGSFSTLEIQRTEQGDSAMYLCASSLAPGADTQYFGPGTRLTVL.

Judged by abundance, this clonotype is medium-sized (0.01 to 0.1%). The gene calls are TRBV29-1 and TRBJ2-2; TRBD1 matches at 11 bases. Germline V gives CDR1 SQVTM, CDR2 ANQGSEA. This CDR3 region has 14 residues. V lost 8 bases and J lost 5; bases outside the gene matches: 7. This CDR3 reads CSTPGQGATGELFF. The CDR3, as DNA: TGCAGCACCCCCGGACAGGGGGCAACCGGGGAGCTGTTTTTT.

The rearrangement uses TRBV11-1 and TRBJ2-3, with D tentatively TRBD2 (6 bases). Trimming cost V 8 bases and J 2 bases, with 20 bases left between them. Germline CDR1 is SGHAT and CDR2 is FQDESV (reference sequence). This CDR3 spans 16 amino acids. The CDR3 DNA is TGTGCCAGCCGGGACGACGCGGGAACCTACACAGATACGCAGTATTTT. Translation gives CASRDDAGTYTDTQYF. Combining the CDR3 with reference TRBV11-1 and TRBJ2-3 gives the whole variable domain EAEVAQSPRYKITEKSQAVAFWCDPISGHATLYWYRQILGQGPELLVQFQDESVVDDSQLPKDRFSAERLKGVDSTLKIQPAELGDSAMYLCASRDDAGTYTDTQYFGPGTRLTVL.

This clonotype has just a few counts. The CDR3 coding sequence is TGTGCCAGCAGTCATCCTAGCGGAGCTAGCACAGATACGCAGTATTTT. Translating gives CASSHPSGASTDTQYF. V usage is TRBV28 and J usage is TRBJ2-3, with 7 bases fitting TRBD2. CDR3 length: 16 residues. CDR1 is MDHEN, CDR2 SYDVKM, per germline. J was trimmed by 0 bases and V by 5 bases; bases with no gene match: 8.

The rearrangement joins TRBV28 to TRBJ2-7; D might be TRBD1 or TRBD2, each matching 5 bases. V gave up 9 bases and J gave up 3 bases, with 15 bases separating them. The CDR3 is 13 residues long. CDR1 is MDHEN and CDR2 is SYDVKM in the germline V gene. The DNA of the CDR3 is TGTGCCAGTAAAGGGACGGTAGTCTACGAGCAGTACTTC. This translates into CASKGTVVYEQYF.

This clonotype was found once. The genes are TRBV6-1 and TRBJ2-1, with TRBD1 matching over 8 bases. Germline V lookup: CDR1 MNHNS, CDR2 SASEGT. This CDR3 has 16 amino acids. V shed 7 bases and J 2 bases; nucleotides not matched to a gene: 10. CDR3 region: CASNTRDRSAYNEQFF. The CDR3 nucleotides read TGTGCCAGCAATACTCGGGACAGGTCCGCCTACAATGAGCAGTTCTTC.

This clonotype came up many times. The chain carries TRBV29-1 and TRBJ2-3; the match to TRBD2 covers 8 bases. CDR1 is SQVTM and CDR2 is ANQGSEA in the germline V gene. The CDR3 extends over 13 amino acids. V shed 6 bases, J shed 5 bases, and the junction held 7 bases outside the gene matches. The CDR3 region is CSVPPLAGDTQYF. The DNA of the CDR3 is TGCAGCGTCCCCCCGCTAGCGGGAGATACGCAGTATTTT.

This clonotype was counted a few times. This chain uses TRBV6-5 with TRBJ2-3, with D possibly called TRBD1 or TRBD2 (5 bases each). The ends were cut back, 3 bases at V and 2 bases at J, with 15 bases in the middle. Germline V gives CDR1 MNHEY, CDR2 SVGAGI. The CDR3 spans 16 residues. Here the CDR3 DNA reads TGTGCCAGCAGTTATGGGGGATCTAAGCACACAGATACGCAGTATTTT. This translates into CASSYGGSKHTDTQYF.

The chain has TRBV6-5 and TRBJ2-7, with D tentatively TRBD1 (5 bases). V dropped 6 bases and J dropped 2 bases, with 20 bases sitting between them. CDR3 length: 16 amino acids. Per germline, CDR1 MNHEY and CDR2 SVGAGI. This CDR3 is CASRSPGISNTYEQYF. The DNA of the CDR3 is TGTGCCAGCAGGTCCCCAGGGATCAGCAACACCTACGAGCAGTACTTC.

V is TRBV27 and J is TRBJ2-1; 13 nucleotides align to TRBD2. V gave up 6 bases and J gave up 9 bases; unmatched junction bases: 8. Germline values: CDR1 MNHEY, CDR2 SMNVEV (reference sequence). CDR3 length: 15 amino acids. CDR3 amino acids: CASSLLAGGRSEQFF. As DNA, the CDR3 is TGTGCCAGCAGCCTACTAGCGGGAGGGCGGAGTGAGCAGTTCTTC.